These T cell receptor beta chains were read from a single sample in a study of T cell repertoires in cytomegalovirus infection. Antigens of these TCRs are unknown. TCRdb itself ran the reads through MiXCR, one entry per CDR3 protein. The repertoire holds 640,000 or so distinct CDR3 sequences, around 30% seen once, with about 18% in the top ten. The sample in question was cultured PBMCs, obtained from culture after CMV antigen stimulation. These receptors were obtained from a human donor in good health (CMV status not recorded). Some clones in this sample may be carry-over from other donors' samples. Both conserved end residues are part of each CDR3. The order of the fields is clone size, V gene, J gene, D gene, CDR3 protein, CDR3 DNA. The D gene is left open where the match is weak. Expanded clones are given a class, and other clones once, few, many or no size at all.

abundance: .
v_gene: TRBV19
j_gene: TRBJ2-3
d_gene: .
CDR3aa: CASSRGGPYTDTQYF
CDR3nt: TGTGCCAGTAGTCGCGGGGGCCCTTACACAGATACGCAGTATTTT

abundance: few
v_gene: TRBV12-5
j_gene: TRBJ2-5
d_gene: TRBD2
CDR3aa: CASGSSGAETQYF
CDR3nt: TGTGCTAGTGGCTCTAGCGGGGCTGAGACCCAGTACTTC

abundance: few
v_gene: TRBV7-2
j_gene: TRBJ2-1
d_gene: .
CDR3aa: CASSRSGDSYNEQFF
CDR3nt: TGTGCCAGCAGCCGTTCGGGAGATTCCTACAATGAGCAGTTCTTC

abundance: .
v_gene: TRBV10-3
j_gene: TRBJ2-1
d_gene: .
CDR3aa: CAIKGLNEQFF
CDR3nt: TGTGCCATCAAGGGGTTGAATGAGCAGTTCTTC

abundance: .
v_gene: TRBV7-2
j_gene: TRBJ2-6
d_gene: TRBD1
CDR3aa: CASSSGQGSSGANVLTF
CDR3nt: TGTGCCAGCAGCTCCGGACAGGGCAGCTCTGGGGCCAACGTCCTGACTTTC

abundance: few
v_gene: TRBV7-9
j_gene: TRBJ2-4
d_gene: .
CDR3aa: CASSPLVGRAKNIQYF
CDR3nt: TGTGCCAGCAGCCCCCTGGTGGGCCGCGCCAAAAACATTCAGTACTTC

abundance: .
v_gene: TRBV5-1
j_gene: TRBJ1-1
d_gene: TRBD1
CDR3aa: CASSSGQWYTEAFF
CDR3nt: TGCGCCAGCAGCTCGGGACAGTGGTACACTGAAGCTTTCTTT

abundance: .
v_gene: TRBV2
j_gene: TRBJ1-4
d_gene: .
CDR3aa: CASRRTRTFF
CDR3nt: TGTGCCAGCAGACGGACCCGAACCTTCTTT

abundance: many
v_gene: TRBV7-2
j_gene: TRBJ1-1
d_gene: .
CDR3aa: CASSPTLNTEAFF
CDR3nt: TGTGCCAGCAGCCCGACACTGAACACTGAAGCTTTCTTT

abundance: .
v_gene: TRBV7-6
j_gene: TRBJ2-7
d_gene: TRBD2
CDR3aa: CASSPRTSGRAGSEQYF
CDR3nt: TGTGCCAGCAGCCCACGGACTAGCGGGAGGGCCGGGTCCGAGCAGTACTTC

abundance: many
v_gene: TRBV6-1
j_gene: TRBJ1-1
d_gene: TRBD1
CDR3aa: CASSDGTGEGVWVNTEAFF
CDR3nt: TGTGCCAGCAGTGACGGGACAGGGGAGGGTGTTTGGGTGAACACTGAAGCTTTCTTT

abundance: many
v_gene: TRBV7-2
j_gene: TRBJ2-2
d_gene: .
CDR3aa: CASSLASALNTGELFF
CDR3nt: TGTGCCAGCAGCTTAGCGTCCGCGTTAAACACCGGGGAGCTGTTTTTT

abundance: many
v_gene: TRBV7-2
j_gene: TRBJ2-5
d_gene: .
CDR3aa: CASSGGEPVKTQYF
CDR3nt: TGTGCCAGCTCTGGGGGCGAGCCCGTGAAGACCCAGTACTTC

abundance: .
v_gene: TRBV7-2
j_gene: TRBJ2-1
d_gene: TRBD2
CDR3aa: CASSFGGRVDEQFF
CDR3nt: TGTGCCAGCAGCTTTGGGGGGAGGGTTGATGAGCAGTTCTTC

abundance: .
v_gene: TRBV28
j_gene: TRBJ1-1
d_gene: .
CDR3aa: CASSPSLWVPPANTEAFF
CDR3nt: TGTGCCAGCAGTCCGAGCCTGTGGGTCCCGCCCGCGAACACTGAAGCTTTCTTT

abundance: .
v_gene: TRBV28
j_gene: TRBJ1-1
d_gene: .
CDR3aa: CASSGGSMNTEAFF
CDR3nt: TGTGCCAGTAGCGGAGGCAGCATGAACACTGAAGCTTTCTTT

abundance: few
v_gene: TRBV10-3
j_gene: TRBJ2-5
d_gene: .
CDR3aa: CAISESDPHQETQYF
CDR3nt: TGTGCCATCAGTGAGTCGGACCCCCACCAAGAGACCCAGTACTTC

abundance: .
v_gene: TRBV5-6
j_gene: TRBJ1-3
d_gene: .
CDR3aa: CASSSPIGGSGNTIYF
CDR3nt: TGTGCCAGCAGCTCGCCAATAGGGGGCTCTGGAAACACCATATATTTT

abundance: .
v_gene: TRBV12-3/TRBV12-4
j_gene: TRBJ2-7
d_gene: .
CDR3aa: CASSFWGPERYF
CDR3nt: TGTGCCAGCAGTTTTTGGGGCCCCGAGCGGTACTTC

abundance: .
v_gene: TRBV4-2
j_gene: TRBJ2-7
d_gene: .
CDR3aa: CASSQDLGFWGSYEQYF
CDR3nt: TGTGCCAGCAGCCAAGATTTGGGCTTCTGGGGCTCCTACGAGCAGTACTTC

abundance: many
v_gene: TRBV27
j_gene: TRBJ2-7
d_gene: .
CDR3aa: CASSPYPRGGSQEQYF
CDR3nt: TGTGCCAGCAGCCCTTACCCCAGGGGAGGTAGCCAAGAGCAGTACTTC

abundance: .
v_gene: TRBV7-9
j_gene: TRBJ1-5
d_gene: .
CDR3aa: CASSLSWGTGPQHF
CDR3nt: TGTGCCAGCAGCTTATCATGGGGGACCGGGCCCCAGCATTTT

abundance: once
v_gene: TRBV20-1
j_gene: TRBJ2-1
d_gene: .
CDR3aa: CSASPARSYNEQFF
CDR3nt: TGCAGTGCTAGTCCAGCGCGATCCTACAATGAGCAGTTCTTC

abundance: .
v_gene: TRBV19
j_gene: TRBJ2-5
d_gene: .
CDR3aa: CASGRTEQETQYF
CDR3nt: TGTGCCAGTGGGCGGACAGAACAAGAGACCCAGTACTTC

abundance: few
v_gene: TRBV12-3/TRBV12-4
j_gene: TRBJ2-7
d_gene: .
CDR3aa: CASSGDFSYEQYF
CDR3nt: TGTGCCAGCAGTGGGGACTTTTCCTACGAGCAGTACTTC

abundance: .
v_gene: TRBV7-9
j_gene: TRBJ2-1
d_gene: .
CDR3aa: CASSDREQFF
CDR3nt: TGTGCCAGCAGCGACCGGGAGCAGTTCTTC

abundance: few
v_gene: TRBV12-3/TRBV12-4
j_gene: TRBJ1-6
d_gene: .
CDR3aa: CASSFDRHSYNSPLHF
CDR3nt: TGTGCCAGCAGTTTTGACCGTCACTCCTATAATTCACCCCTCCACTTT

abundance: .
v_gene: TRBV5-1
j_gene: TRBJ1-1
d_gene: .
CDR3aa: CASSLQGTRLGTEAFF
CDR3nt: TGCGCCAGCAGCTTACAGGGAACTAGGCTGGGAACTGAAGCTTTCTTT

abundance: .
v_gene: TRBV7-1
j_gene: TRBJ1-4
d_gene: TRBD1
CDR3aa: CASSQPGTDEKLFF
CDR3nt: TGTGCCAGCTCCCAACCCGGGACAGATGAAAAACTGTTTTTT

abundance: once
v_gene: TRBV6-1
j_gene: TRBJ2-2
d_gene: .
CDR3aa: CASSWSTGGELFF
CDR3nt: TGTGCCAGCAGTTGGTCGACAGGCGGGGAGCTGTTTTTT

abundance: .
v_gene: TRBV7-3
j_gene: TRBJ1-1
d_gene: .
CDR3aa: CASSSAHPDTEAFF
CDR3nt: TGTGCCAGCAGCTCCGCGCACCCGGACACTGAAGCTTTCTTT

abundance: many
v_gene: TRBV7-2
j_gene: TRBJ2-3
d_gene: .
CDR3aa: CASSPRGRDTQYF
CDR3nt: TGTGCCAGCAGCCCAAGGGGTCGGGATACGCAGTATTTT

abundance: .
v_gene: TRBV6-6
j_gene: TRBJ1-2
d_gene: .
CDR3aa: CASSYLPDYGYTF
CDR3nt: TGTGCCAGCAGTTATCTCCCGGACTATGGCTACACCTTC

abundance: .
v_gene: TRBV6-8
j_gene: TRBJ1-2
d_gene: .
CDR3aa: CASRDRQVDYGYTF
CDR3nt: TGTGCCAGCAGGGATCGACAGGTTGACTATGGCTACACCTTC

abundance: .
v_gene: TRBV7-9
j_gene: TRBJ2-7
d_gene: TRBD1
CDR3aa: CASSLKRQGYSEQYF
CDR3nt: TGTGCCAGCAGCTTAAAAAGACAGGGATATTCCGAGCAGTACTTC

abundance: .
v_gene: TRBV7-9
j_gene: TRBJ1-6
d_gene: TRBD1
CDR3aa: CASSLGSGTANSPLHF
CDR3nt: TGTGCCAGCAGCTTAGGTTCCGGGACAGCTAATTCACCCCTCCACTTT

abundance: .
v_gene: TRBV2
j_gene: TRBJ2-2
d_gene: .
CDR3aa: CASSEVLPGELFF
CDR3nt: TGTGCCAGCAGTGAGGTCCTTCCCGGGGAGCTGTTTTTT

abundance: .
v_gene: TRBV7-2
j_gene: TRBJ2-5
d_gene: TRBD1
CDR3aa: CASSSQTGVQETQYF
CDR3nt: TGTGCCAGCAGCTCCCAGACAGGGGTACAAGAGACCCAGTACTTC

abundance: .
v_gene: TRBV6-1
j_gene: TRBJ1-4
d_gene: .
CDR3aa: CASKGVTATNEKLFF
CDR3nt: TGTGCCAGCAAGGGAGTCACTGCAACTAATGAAAAACTGTTTTTT

abundance: .
v_gene: TRBV12-3/TRBV12-4
j_gene: TRBJ2-1
d_gene: .
CDR3aa: CASSLGGATEQFF
CDR3nt: TGTGCCAGCAGTTTAGGCGGGGCGACTGAGCAGTTCTTC

abundance: few
v_gene: TRBV4-1
j_gene: TRBJ2-2
d_gene: TRBD1
CDR3aa: CASSQLMPGGTGELFF
CDR3nt: TGCGCCAGCAGCCAATTGATGCCAGGGGGTACCGGGGAGCTGTTTTTT

abundance: .
v_gene: TRBV6-6
j_gene: TRBJ2-7
d_gene: TRBD2
CDR3aa: CASSYRSGFEEQYF
CDR3nt: TGTGCCAGCAGTTACCGTAGCGGGTTTGAGGAGCAGTACTTC

abundance: few
v_gene: TRBV11-3
j_gene: TRBJ2-5
d_gene: .
CDR3aa: CAGVGGPEETQYF
CDR3nt: TGTGCCGGGGTAGGGGGGCCGGAGGAGACCCAGTACTTC

abundance: few
v_gene: TRBV7-8
j_gene: TRBJ2-7
d_gene: .
CDR3aa: CASSRTRYEQYF
CDR3nt: TGTGCCAGCAGCCGCACCCGCTACGAGCAGTACTTC

abundance: few
v_gene: TRBV20-1
j_gene: TRBJ1-1
d_gene: TRBD1
CDR3aa: CSASLRDRNTEAFF
CDR3nt: TGCAGTGCTAGCCTCCGGGACAGAAACACTGAAGCTTTCTTT

abundance: .
v_gene: TRBV27
j_gene: TRBJ2-7
d_gene: TRBD2
CDR3aa: CASSLSSGATYEQYF
CDR3nt: TGTGCCAGCAGTTTGTCAAGCGGGGCGACCTACGAGCAGTACTTC

abundance: few
v_gene: TRBV4-1
j_gene: TRBJ1-1
d_gene: .
CDR3aa: CASSQEQGREDTEAFF
CDR3nt: TGCGCCAGCAGCCAAGAGCAGGGCCGGGAGGACACTGAAGCTTTCTTT

abundance: .
v_gene: TRBV15
j_gene: TRBJ1-2
d_gene: .
CDR3aa: CATSRVGPYGYTF
CDR3nt: TGTGCCACCAGCAGAGTCGGACCCTATGGCTACACCTTC

abundance: .
v_gene: TRBV27
j_gene: TRBJ2-3
d_gene: .
CDR3aa: CASSLSYQDTQYF
CDR3nt: TGTGCCAGCAGTTTATCGTATCAGGATACGCAGTATTTT

abundance: few
v_gene: TRBV7-2
j_gene: TRBJ2-2
d_gene: TRBD2
CDR3aa: CASSLSGGAPGELFF
CDR3nt: TGTGCCAGCAGCTTAAGCGGGGGGGCCCCCGGGGAGCTGTTTTTT

abundance: .
v_gene: TRBV7-2
j_gene: TRBJ2-7
d_gene: TRBD2
CDR3aa: CASSFVIAGGFDEQYF
CDR3nt: TGTGCCAGCAGCTTTGTGATAGCGGGAGGGTTCGACGAGCAGTACTTC

abundance: many
v_gene: TRBV11-2
j_gene: TRBJ1-1
d_gene: TRBD1
CDR3aa: CASSLLDRGHTEAFF
CDR3nt: TGTGCCAGCAGCTTACTGGACAGGGGGCACACTGAAGCTTTCTTT

abundance: few
v_gene: TRBV6-1
j_gene: TRBJ2-1
d_gene: .
CDR3aa: CASSEYGGRGDEQFF
CDR3nt: TGTGCCAGCAGTGAATATGGTGGGAGAGGGGATGAGCAGTTCTTC

abundance: .
v_gene: TRBV9
j_gene: TRBJ2-7
d_gene: .
CDR3aa: CASSVGDRQYF
CDR3nt: TGTGCCAGCAGCGTAGGGGACCGGCAGTACTTC

abundance: .
v_gene: TRBV27
j_gene: TRBJ2-7
d_gene: TRBD2
CDR3aa: CASDSGGEQYF
CDR3nt: TGTGCCAGCGACTCGGGAGGCGAGCAGTACTTC

abundance: .
v_gene: TRBV27
j_gene: TRBJ1-2
d_gene: .
CDR3aa: CDSSLDSTPTNYGYTF
CDR3nt: TGTGACAGCAGTTTGGACAGTACTCCTACTAACTATGGCTACACCTTC

abundance: few
v_gene: TRBV7-9
j_gene: TRBJ2-7
d_gene: .
CDR3aa: CASSLGRTREQYF
CDR3nt: TGTGCCAGCAGCCTTGGACGTACTCGTGAGCAGTACTTC

abundance: .
v_gene: TRBV12-3/TRBV12-4
j_gene: TRBJ2-1
d_gene: TRBD1
CDR3aa: CASSWTGSYNEQFF
CDR3nt: TGTGCCAGCAGTTGGACAGGCTCCTACAATGAGCAGTTCTTC

abundance: .
v_gene: TRBV12-3/TRBV12-4
j_gene: TRBJ1-3
d_gene: .
CDR3aa: CASSLPEPSGNTIYF
CDR3nt: TGTGCCAGCAGTTTACCAGAGCCCTCTGGAAACACCATATATTTT

abundance: few
v_gene: TRBV12-3/TRBV12-4
j_gene: TRBJ2-7
d_gene: .
CDR3aa: CASSYVNEQYF
CDR3nt: TGTGCCAGCAGTTATGTAAACGAGCAGTACTTC